These 9 T cell receptor beta chains were all obtained from the same sample, sequenced in a study of T-cell reconstitution after alpha-beta-depleted transplantation in children. For TCRbeta, the library was prepared with unique molecular identifiers. TCRdb analysed the PCR reads with MiXCR anew, one entry per CDR3 protein. Of about 98,000 distinct CDR3 sequences listed, around a quarter were seen once; the top ten hold about a fifth. The material was PBMCs, obtained before TCRalphabeta/CD19-depleted stem cell transplant. Receptor source: a boy aged 2 to 9 with acute lymphoblastic leukemia, due to receive a stem cell transplant.

The chain links TRBV23-1 to TRBJ2-1; D remains ambiguous. TRBV23-1 qualifies as an ORF whose function is uncertain. The CDR3 loop spans 14 amino acids. Trimming cost V 0 bases and J 8 bases, with 11 bases left between them. CDR3 sequence (DNA): TGCGCCAGCAGTCAATCGGGCCAACGGGATGAGCAGTTCTTC. Encoded protein: CASSQSGQRDEQFF.

The CDR3 region has the DNA TGTGCCAGCAGTGGCCGGGTGTCAGCTTCACCCCTCCACTTT. Encoded protein: CASSGRVSASPLHF. The rearrangement uses TRBV6-1 and TRBJ1-6; D gene uncertain. This CDR3 spans 14 amino acids. Trimming shortened V by 4 bases and J by 9 bases, and 13 bases separated the two germline ends. Looked up from germline, CDR1 is MNHNS and CDR2 is SASEGT.

The chain joins TRBV25-1 to TRBJ2-7, with D perhaps TRBD2 (6 bases). Per the germline V gene, CDR1 is MGHDK and CDR2 is SYGVNS. The CDR3 contains 14 residues. Trimming cost V 6 bases and J 2 bases, with 14 bases left between them. This CDR3 is CASRTRNYPYEQYF. The DNA for the CDR3 is TGTGCCAGCAGGACTAGAAATTATCCCTACGAGCAGTACTTC.

This clonotype has only a few counts. The J gene is TRBJ1-5, the V gene TRBV2; D is unresolved. Germline CDR1 reads SNHLY; CDR2 reads FYNNEI. The CDR3 spans 15 residues. V was pared by 2 bases and J by 1 base, with 9 bases between. CDR3 bases: TGTGCCAGCAGTGAATCTTGGCAGAGCAATCAGCCCCAGCATTTT. This gives the protein CASSESWQSNQPQHF.

This chain uses TRBV10-3 with TRBJ2-1, with 12 bases aligning to TRBD2. Trimming cost V 7 bases and J 11 bases; bases outside gene matches: 9. Germline V lookup: CDR1 ENHRY, CDR2 SYGVKD. The CDR3 contains 14 residues. The CDR3 sequence: CAINTSGRRSKQFF. CDR3 bases: TGTGCCATCAATACTAGCGGGAGGAGGTCAAAGCAGTTCTTC.

This CDR3 reads CATSDSRQGWSETQYF. CDR3 nucleotide sequence: TGTGCCACCAGTGATTCCCGACAGGGATGGTCAGAGACCCAGTACTTC. The V and J genes are TRBV24-1 and TRBJ2-5, with 7 bases matching TRBD1. V shed 2 bases and J 4 bases; nucleotides not matched to a gene: 9. Per the germline V gene, CDR1 is KGHDR and CDR2 is SFDVKD. This CDR3 comprises 16 residues.

This clonotype has just a few counts. This rearrangement joins TRBV4-1 to TRBJ2-1, with 11 bases identical to TRBD2. Unmatched junction bases numbered 6, after V lost 1 base and J lost 1 base. The germline CDR1 and CDR2 sequences are MGHRA and YSYEKL. The CDR3 totals 18 residues. Written as DNA, the CDR3 is TGCGCCAGCAGCCAAGCTATAGCGGGAGGGCCTTCCTACAATGAGCAGTTCTTC. This sequence encodes CASSQAIAGGPSYNEQFF.

The chain joins TRBV28 to TRBJ2-7; D is uncertain. Germline V gives CDR1 MDHEN, CDR2 SYDVKM. There are 15 residues in the CDR3. V lost 9 bases and J 4 bases, leaving 22 bases between the germline ends. CDR3 nucleotide sequence: TGTGCCAGTTTACCAACGCGCGGCTCTGGGTACGAGCAGTACTTC. This gives the protein CASLPTRGSGYEQYF.

This clonotype was seen at least ten times. The chain carries TRBV5-1 and TRBJ2-5, with no clear D. V was trimmed by 4 bases and J by 5 bases, leaving 9 bases between them. Germline V CDR1 and CDR2: SGHRS, YFSETQ. The CDR3 runs to 12 residues. As DNA, the CDR3 is TGCGCCAGCAGCCTGGATTTGGAGACCCAGTACTTC. It codes for CASSLDLETQYF.